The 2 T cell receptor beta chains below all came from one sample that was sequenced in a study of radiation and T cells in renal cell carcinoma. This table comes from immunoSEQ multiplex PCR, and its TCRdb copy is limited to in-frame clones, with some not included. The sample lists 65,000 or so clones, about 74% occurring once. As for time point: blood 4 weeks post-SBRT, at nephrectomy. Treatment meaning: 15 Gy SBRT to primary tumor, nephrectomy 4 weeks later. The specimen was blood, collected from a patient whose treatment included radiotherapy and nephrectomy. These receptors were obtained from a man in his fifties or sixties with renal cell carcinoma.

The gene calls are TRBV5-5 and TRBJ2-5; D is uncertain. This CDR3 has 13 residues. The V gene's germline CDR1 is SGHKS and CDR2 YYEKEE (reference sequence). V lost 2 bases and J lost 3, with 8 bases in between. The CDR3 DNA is TGTGCCAGCAGCTTAGACACCAAAGAGACCCAGTACTTC. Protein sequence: CASSLDTKETQYF.

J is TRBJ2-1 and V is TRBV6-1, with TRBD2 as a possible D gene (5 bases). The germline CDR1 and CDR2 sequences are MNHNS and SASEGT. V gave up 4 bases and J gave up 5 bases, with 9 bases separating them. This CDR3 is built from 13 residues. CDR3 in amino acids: CASSATGDNEQFF. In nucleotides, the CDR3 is TGTGCCAGCAGTGCGACCGGGGACAATGAGCAGTTCTTC.